This paragraph covers one T cell receptor (beta chain) sequence. Antigen specificity is unknown. Generated by immunoSEQ multiplex PCR, the TCRdb table keeps only in-frame clones and is missing some. Of fewer than 150,000 clones listed, 85% to 90% are singletons. These data belong to a study of T cell responses to AZD1222 COVID-19 vaccine. V gave up 4 bases and J gave up 4 bases; unmatched junction bases: 4. This CDR3 has 14 amino acids. Germline V lookup: CDR1 SGHRS, CDR2 YFSETQ. General study findings and limits: Increased Spike-specific TCR breadth and depth were observed after two AZD1222 doses. No repertoire was sampled before or during the peak T cell response, only after it. At baseline, just six AZD1222 recipients tested seropositive.

This clonotype was sampled from an adult who received the AZD1222 COVID-19 vaccine. The source material was peripheral blood, sampled 28 days after the second AZD1222 dose. The chain is built from TRBV5-1 and TRBJ2-1; 8 bases align to TRBD2. CDR3 loop: CASSGSSGYNEQFF. CDR3 bases: TGCGCCAGCAGCGGCTCTAGCGGGTACAATGAGCAGTTCTTC.